The 20 T cell receptor delta chains presented below share a single source sample, sequenced in a study of γδ T cells in repeated Plasmodium falciparum infection. Bulk repertoires came from Vgamma9/Vdelta2+ or Vdelta2-negative gammadelta T cells flow-sorted from PBMC. TCRdb re-called the multiplex PCR reads with CATT. The profile shows approximately 50,000 delta-chain clones, about 2% of them singletons. Input material: gamma-delta T cells from blood. Receptors were obtained from a pool of human donors (malaria-infected and uninfected, not separated).

The table lists this clone with a few counts. A far bigger clonotype differs at one base, so this is likely a read error. The sample carries other DNA sequences with the same CDR3. The chain links TRDV2 to TRDJ1; D not certain. Matching the DNA to germline supplied the J gene, which TCRdb does not give. The CDR3 is 15 residues long. The V end was cut by 3 bases, the J end by 0 bases, with 13 bases between. The germline gives CDR1 GEAIGNYY, CDR2 EKD. CDR3 nucleotides: TGTGCCTGTGACTCGGTGGGAGCCTACACCGATAAACTCATCTTT. This codes for CACDSVGAYTDKLIF.

Points on this clone: The amino acid sequence in TCRdb belongs to a much larger clone and departs from this DNA's translation at residue 6, likely a sequencing read error; the sequence shown is translated from the DNA. The V gene is TRDV1, the J gene TRDJ1, with D possibly matching TRDD2 (7 bases). The J gene was missing in TCRdb and was found by matching the end of the DNA to germline. Trimming removed 1 base at V and 0 bases at J, with 27 bases between. Germline V lookup: CDR1 TSWWSYY, CDR2 QGS. This CDR3 comprises 21 residues. CDR3 sequence (DNA): TGTGCTCTTGGGGAACCCTCCCGATTCCTACATTTTGGGGGTTACACCGATAAACTCATCTTT. Translation gives CALGEPSRFLHFGGYTDKLIF.

V and J are TRDV2 and TRDJ1, with 13 bases lining up with TRDD3. TCRdb supplies no J gene; here it was assigned by aligning the nucleotide sequence to germline. V lost 3 bases to trimming and J lost 0 bases; unmatched junction nucleotides: 9. The CDR3 consists of 18 residues. The germline V gene has CDR1 GEAIGNYY and CDR2 EKD. CDR3 amino acids: CACDPVLGDTEYTDKLIF. Here the CDR3 DNA reads TGTGCCTGTGACCCGGTACTGGGGGATACGGAGTACACCGATAAACTCATCTTT.

In the case of this clone: A far larger clone lies a single base away; this is likely a read error. The same CDR3 also results from other DNA sequences found in this sample. This chain links TRDV1 with TRDJ1; TRDD3 matches at 11 bases. Assignment of the J gene here rests on matching the DNA to germline, because TCRdb gives none. CDR3 length: 27 residues. Germline CDR1 TSWWSYY, CDR2 QGS. CDR3 residues: CALGQIESALLSWGIREWGTYTDKLIF. CDR3 bases: TGTGCTCTTGGGCAGATAGAAAGCGCGCTCCTAAGTTGGGGGATACGAGAGTGGGGGACGTACACCGACAAACTCATCTTT.

This clone was observed a handful of times. Given a far larger clone just one base away, this is likely a sequencing read error. Additional DNA sequences in this sample encode the identical CDR3. The genes are TRDV2 and TRDJ1; 10 bases are shared with TRDD3. TCRdb does not report a J gene; here it was assigned by matching the DNA to germline references. The germline gives CDR1 GEAIGNYY, CDR2 EKD. The CDR3 spans 21 residues. V was pared by 3 bases and J by 0 bases, with 21 bases of the junction left unmatched. Here the CDR3 reads CACDPLSTVVGDTRNTDKLIF. The CDR3, as DNA: TGTGCCTGTGACCCCCTAAGTACCGTGGTGGGGGATACCCGAAACACCGATAAACTCATCTTT.

Note on this clone: This probably arose from a read error, given a far larger clone one base away. Other DNA sequences in the sample encode the same CDR3. The J gene is TRDJ1, the V gene TRDV2, with D possibly matching TRDD3 (5 bases). CDR1 is GEAIGNYY, CDR2 EKD, per germline. Trimming cost V 3 bases and J 4 bases, with 17 bases left between them. There are 15 residues in the CDR3. The chain's CDR3 is CACDVVGGQGDKLIF. CDR3 nucleotide sequence: TGTGCCTGTGACGTGGTAGGGGGCCAAGGCGATAAACTCATCTTT.

A word on this clone: This is likely an artifact of a read error, given a far larger clone one base away. Different DNA sequences within this sample yield the same CDR3. The J gene is TRDJ1, the V gene TRDV1, with 8 bases lining up with TRDD3. TCRdb offers no J gene call, so here the DNA was matched to germline to obtain one. Germline-derived CDR1 and CDR2 are TSWWSYY and QGS. The length of the CDR3 is 21 residues. CDR3 in DNA: TGTGCCCTTGGGTTTATTACTTCCCTCCCGTACTGGGGGTCGTACACCGATAAACTCATCTTT. Its protein product is CALGFITSLPYWGSYTDKLIF.

This clone appeared a few times. Since a far larger clone is one base different, this is likely a read error. In the same sample, other DNA sequences code for this CDR3. The J gene went uncalled, whereas the V gene is TRDV2; the table's D call of TRDD3 was not tested on the DNA. Germline V gene sequence: CDR1 GEAIGNYY, CDR2 EKD. This CDR3 is built from 23 residues. Here the CDR3 reads CACGKHFLMRGIRSRGCTDKLIF. The CDR3 bases are TGTGCCTGTGGCAAACACTTCCTAATGAGGGGGATACGCTCCCGGGGTTGCACCGATAAGCTCATCTTT.

This chain joins TRDV2 and TRDJ3, with 8 bases matching TRDD3. The J gene is absent in TCRdb and was assigned here via DNA matching to germline. CDR3 length: 23 residues. Germline V gene data show CDR1 as GEAIGNYY and CDR2 as EKD. J was trimmed by 2 bases and V by 0 bases; bases with no gene match: 20. CDR3 loop: CACDTGKGLLGVPGPWDTRQMFF. The CDR3 nucleotides are TGTGCCTGTGACACCGGGAAGGGTCTACTGGGGGTCCCTGGGCCCTGGGACACCCGACAGATGTTTTTC.

This clone has a count of ten or more. The protein in TCRdb stems from a much larger clone and differs at residue 15 from this DNA's translation, likely a read error; here the protein is translated from the DNA. The chain has TRAV38-2/DV8 and TRDJ1; D is tentatively TRDD2 or TRDD3 (8 bases each). Germline CDR1 is TSESDYY and CDR2 is QEAYKQQN. V was shortened by 8 bases and J by 11 bases, with 43 bases between the two germline ends. CDR3 length: 20 residues. CDR3: CAYGGSLPMAMNWGVRRLIF. CDR3 sequence (DNA): TGTGCTTACGGAGGGAGCCTTCCTATGGCCATGAACTGGGGGGTACGAAGGCTCATCTTT.

This clone occurred many times. The rearrangement joins TRDV1 to TRDJ1, with D unresolved. This CDR3 has 16 amino acids. CDR1 TSWWSYY and CDR2 QGS come from the germline V gene. Trimming took off 4 bases at V and 6 bases at J, with 21 bases between the two ends. The CDR3 is CALGGASPFSSHKLIF. The CDR3 DNA follows: TGTGCTCTTGGGGGAGCATCACCATTTTCATCCCATAAACTCATCTTT.

About this clone: The protein TCRdb gives is from a much larger clone and does not agree with this DNA's translation at residue 12, likely a read error; the protein shown here comes from the DNA. The rearrangement joins TRDV1 to TRDJ1; weak D call: TRDD2 (5 bases). Germline values: CDR1 TSWWSYY, CDR2 QGS. Between the trimmed V and J ends, which lost 1 base and 0 bases, there was a span of 27 bases. The CDR3 consists of 21 residues. CDR3 residues: CALGEPHLQVLRAPYTDKLIF. The CDR3, as DNA: TGTGCTCTTGGGGAACCGCACCTACAGGTCCTGAGGGCCCCGTACACCGATAAACTCATCTTT.

A remark on this clone: The protein that TCRdb holds for this DNA derives from a much larger clone and differs from the translated DNA at residue 8, which likely indicates a read error; the protein shown here is translated from the DNA. V and J are TRDV1 and TRDJ1; TRDD3 agrees at 9 bases. The J gene is not listed in TCRdb, so it was assigned here from a DNA match to germline. The CDR3 contains 21 residues. V gave up 2 bases and J gave up 0 bases; unmatched junction bases: 19. Germline V gene data show CDR1 as TSWWSYY and CDR2 as QGS. The CDR3 loop is CALGESLPVLPWGIYTDKLIF. Here the CDR3 DNA reads TGTGCTCTTGGGGAATCCCTGCCTGTCCTCCCATGGGGGATATACACCGATAAACTCATCTTT.

This clone was counted at least ten times. TCRdb assigns this DNA the protein of a much larger clone, which departs from its translation at residue 6; this likely reflects a read error, and the protein shown comes from translating the DNA. The V call is TRDV2, the J call TRDJ1, with 8 bases identical to TRDD3. The J gene is absent in TCRdb and was assigned here via DNA matching to germline. The V gene's germline CDR1 is GEAIGNYY and CDR2 EKD. The ends lost 3 bases at V and 10 bases at J; junction bases unmatched: 15. The CDR3 runs to 15 residues. The CDR3 coding sequence is TGTGCCTGTGACGCCCCTACTGGGGGCTCCGGGGGACTCATCTTT. Residues: CACDAPTGGSGGLIF.

This clone has only a few counts. TCRdb's protein, taken from a much larger clone, differs from this DNA's translation at residue 14, likely owing to a read error; the protein displayed comes from the DNA. V usage is TRDV1 and J usage is TRDJ1, with 10 bases identical to TRDD3. The CDR3 covers 15 residues. Germline CDR1 TSWWSYY, CDR2 QGS. In nucleotides, the CDR3 is TGTGCTCTTGCAACTGGGGGATCGAGCACCGATAAACTCACCTTT. Its protein is CALATGGSSTDKLTF.

This clone appeared a few times. This DNA's translation and the protein TCRdb lists, from a much larger clone, do not match at residue 6, likely due to a read error; the protein shown is translated from the DNA. This chain connects TRDV2 to TRDJ1, with 8 bases that match TRDD3. No J gene is reported in TCRdb; it was inferred here by comparing the DNA with germline. Germline assignment: CDR1 GEAIGNYY and CDR2 EKD. V lost 0 bases and J lost 0; bases outside the gene matches: 32. The CDR3 is made up of 25 amino acids. CDR3 nucleotide sequence: TGTGCCTGTGACACCAGGAGCTTAGGGTTTTGGGAACTAACGACTGGGGGCCCGTACACCGATAAACTCATCTTT. It yields the protein CACDTRSLGFWELTTGGPYTDKLIF.

This clone was found many times. TCRdb's entry gives the protein of a much larger clone, which mismatches this DNA's translation at residue 4, likely from a read error; the protein reported here is translated from the DNA. This sequence joins TRDV2 and TRDJ1; TRDD3 matches at 8 bases. In the absence of a J gene in TCRdb, the DNA was matched to germline to assign it here. The length of the CDR3 is 15 residues. Germline values: CDR1 GEAIGNYY, CDR2 EKD. The junction had 17 bases not matched to a gene; V was cut back by 5 bases and J by 10 bases. CDR3 region: CACGALTGGSGGLIF. CDR3 DNA sequence: TGTGCCTGTGGCGCCCTTACTGGGGGCTCCGGGGGACTCATCTTT.

To note about this clone: The protein TCRdb lists belongs to a much larger clone and differs from this DNA's translation at residue 20, which points to a read error; the protein shown is made from the DNA. This chain links TRDV2 with TRDJ1, with D possibly TRDD3 on 7 matching bases. Germline matching of the DNA provided the J gene here, since TCRdb leaves it blank. The germline gives CDR1 GEAIGNYY, CDR2 EKD. CDR3 size: 32 residues. V lost 0 bases, J lost 2 bases, and 63 bases lay in between. For the CDR3, the DNA is TGTGCCTGTGACACCGAACTGGGAGTTGTGATTCCGCCCTTCCGGGAGTTCCGCTACCGGGGGATCCCTCTGAGGGGGACCGATAAACTCATCTTT. This sequence encodes CACDTELGVVIPPFREFRYRGIPLRGTDKLIF.

This clone was seen ten or more times. The genes are TRDV1 and TRDJ1, with 13 nucleotides matching TRDD3. Per the germline V gene, CDR1 is TSWWSYY and CDR2 is QGS. The CDR3 extends over 19 amino acids. J gave up 3 bases and V 1 base, and 11 bases lay outside the gene matches. Here the CDR3 DNA reads TGTGCTCTTGGGGAACCCCCTTCCCACTGGGGGATACGGCCCGATAAACTCATCTTT. This sequence encodes CALGEPPSHWGIRPDKLIF.

In this sample, this clone turned up many times. This DNA's translation and the protein TCRdb lists, from a much larger clone, do not match at residue 10, likely due to a read error; the protein shown is translated from the DNA. The V gene is TRDV2, the J gene TRDJ1; 7 bases fit TRDD3. Since TCRdb gives no J gene, matching the DNA to germline was used here to assign it. This CDR3 contains 17 residues. The germline CDR1 and CDR2 sequences are GEAIGNYY and EKD. Losses at the gene ends were 0 bases for V and 2 bases for J; bases not matched to a gene: 11. The DNA of the CDR3 is TGTGCCTGTGACACCGTGGGGGAGGCCCTGAGAACCGATAAACTCATCTTT. Translating gives CACDTVGEALRTDKLIF.